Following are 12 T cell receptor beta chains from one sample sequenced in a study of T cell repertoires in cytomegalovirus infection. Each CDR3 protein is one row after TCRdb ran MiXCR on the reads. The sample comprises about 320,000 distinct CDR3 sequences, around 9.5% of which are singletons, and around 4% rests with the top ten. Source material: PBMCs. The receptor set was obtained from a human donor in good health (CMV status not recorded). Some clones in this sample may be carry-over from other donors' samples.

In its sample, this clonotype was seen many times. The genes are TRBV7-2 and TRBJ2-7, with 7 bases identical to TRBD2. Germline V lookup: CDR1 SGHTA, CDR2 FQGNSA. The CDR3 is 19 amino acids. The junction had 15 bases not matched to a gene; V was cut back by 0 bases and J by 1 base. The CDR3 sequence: CASSLAPAGTPVGSYEQYF. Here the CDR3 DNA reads TGTGCCAGCAGCTTAGCCCCAGCGGGAACCCCTGTTGGGTCCTACGAGCAGTACTTC.

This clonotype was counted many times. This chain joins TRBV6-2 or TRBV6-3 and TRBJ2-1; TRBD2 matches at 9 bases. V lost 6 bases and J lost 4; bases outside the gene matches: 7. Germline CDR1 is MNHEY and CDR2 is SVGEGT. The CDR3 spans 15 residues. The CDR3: CASSHAAGGYNEQFF. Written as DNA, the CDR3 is TGTGCCAGCAGCCATGCAGCGGGAGGTTACAATGAGCAGTTCTTC.

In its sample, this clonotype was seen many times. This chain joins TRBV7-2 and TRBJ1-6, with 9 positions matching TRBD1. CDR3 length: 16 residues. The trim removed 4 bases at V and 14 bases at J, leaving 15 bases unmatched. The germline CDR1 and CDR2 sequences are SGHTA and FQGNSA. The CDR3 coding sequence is TGTGCCAGCAGCTACCTTACAGGGGGCCCCCAAAGGGCCCTCCACTTT. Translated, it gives CASSYLTGGPQRALHF.

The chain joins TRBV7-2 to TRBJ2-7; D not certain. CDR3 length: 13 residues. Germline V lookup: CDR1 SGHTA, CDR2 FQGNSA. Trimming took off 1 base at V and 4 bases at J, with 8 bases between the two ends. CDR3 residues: CASSLEARYEQYF. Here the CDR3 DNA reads TGTGCCAGCAGCTTAGAGGCTCGTTACGAGCAGTACTTC. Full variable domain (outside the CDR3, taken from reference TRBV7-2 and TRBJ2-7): GAGVSQSPSNKVTEKGKDVELRCDPISGHTALYWYRQSLGQGLEFLIYFQGNSAPDKSGLPSDRFSAERTGGSVSTLTIQRTQQEDSAVYLCASSLEARYEQYFGPGTRLTVT.

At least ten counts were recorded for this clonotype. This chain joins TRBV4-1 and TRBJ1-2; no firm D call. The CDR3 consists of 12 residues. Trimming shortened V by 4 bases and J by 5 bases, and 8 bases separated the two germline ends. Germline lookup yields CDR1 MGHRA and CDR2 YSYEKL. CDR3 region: CASSPDGYGYTF. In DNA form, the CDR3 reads TGCGCCAGCAGCCCGGATGGTTATGGCTACACCTTC.

The CDR3 DNA reads TGTGCCAGCAGGCTCCGGGATCTGAACACCGGGGAGCTGTTTTTT. Its translation is CASRLRDLNTGELFF. V usage is TRBV6-1 and J usage is TRBJ2-2, with a possible D match to TRBD2 (5 bases). V lost 6 bases, J lost 1 base, and 12 bases lay in between. From germline, CDR1 is MNHNS and CDR2 SASEGT. The CDR3 contains 15 residues.

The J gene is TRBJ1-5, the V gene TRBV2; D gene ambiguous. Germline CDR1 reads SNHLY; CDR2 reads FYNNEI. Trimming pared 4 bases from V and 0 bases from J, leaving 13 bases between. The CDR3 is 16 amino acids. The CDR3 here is CASSGEIGYSNQPQHF. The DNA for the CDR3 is TGTGCCAGCAGTGGAGAGATAGGGTATAGCAATCAGCCCCAGCATTTT.

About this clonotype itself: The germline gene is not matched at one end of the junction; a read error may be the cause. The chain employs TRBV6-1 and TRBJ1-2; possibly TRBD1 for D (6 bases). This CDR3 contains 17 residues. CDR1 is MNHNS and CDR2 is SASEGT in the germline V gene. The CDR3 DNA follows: TGTTCCAGCAGTGAAAGCAGGGGTCCATTGGGTTCCGGTGGCTACACCTTC. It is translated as CSSSESRGPLGSGGYTF.

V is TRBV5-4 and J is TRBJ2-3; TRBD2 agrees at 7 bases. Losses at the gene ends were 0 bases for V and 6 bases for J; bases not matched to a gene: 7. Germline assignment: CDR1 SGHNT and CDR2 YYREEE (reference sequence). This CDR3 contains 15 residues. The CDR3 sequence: CASSLAGGITDTQYF. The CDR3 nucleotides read TGTGCCAGCAGCTTGGCCGGGGGGATTACGGATACGCAGTATTTT.

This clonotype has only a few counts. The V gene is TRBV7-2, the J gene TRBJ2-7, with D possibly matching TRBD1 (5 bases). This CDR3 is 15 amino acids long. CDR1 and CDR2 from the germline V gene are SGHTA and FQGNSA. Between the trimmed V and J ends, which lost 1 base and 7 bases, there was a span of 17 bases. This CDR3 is CASSLGQGGTSEQYF. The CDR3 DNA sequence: TGTGCCAGCAGCTTAGGTCAGGGTGGCACCTCGGAGCAGTACTTC.

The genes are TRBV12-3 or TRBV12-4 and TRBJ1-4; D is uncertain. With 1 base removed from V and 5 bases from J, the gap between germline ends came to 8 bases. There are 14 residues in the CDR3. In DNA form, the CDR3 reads TGTGCCAGCAGTTTAGAGATAACAAATGAAAAACTGTTTTTT. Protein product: CASSLEITNEKLFF.

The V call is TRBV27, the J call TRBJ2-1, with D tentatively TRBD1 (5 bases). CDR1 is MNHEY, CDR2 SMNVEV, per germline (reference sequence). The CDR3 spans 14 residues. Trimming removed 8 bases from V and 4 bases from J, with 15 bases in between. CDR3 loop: CASGRLREYNEQFF. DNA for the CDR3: TGTGCCAGCGGACGCCTCAGGGAATACAATGAGCAGTTCTTC.